This T cell receptor beta chain was documented in a study of OX40 agonist ivuxolimab in advanced cancers. Some background on the complete study: Ivuxolimab, which targeted the costimulatory receptor OX40 (CD134), was an agonistic, fully human IgG2 monoclonal antibody. Intravenous ivuxolimab was administered to patients every 2 weeks at six dose levels: 0.01, 0.1, 0.3, 1.5, 3 and 10 mg/kg. Of the roughly 52 dose-escalation patients, hepatocellular carcinoma was present in 19, melanoma in around 15, renal cell carcinoma in 9 and head and neck cancer in 9. A male proportion of 70% to 90% and a mean age of 60 years, ranging from 23 to 79, were recorded for the dose-escalation cohort. Patients were allowed to have had prior anti-PD-1, anti-PD-L1 or anti-CTLA-4 therapy, and approximately 40% of the dose-escalation patients had been treated with checkpoint inhibitors. Partial responses occurred in three dose-escalation patients, of whom one had hepatocellular carcinoma and two had cutaneous melanoma. Peripheral TCRbeta sequencing aimed to test whether ivuxolimab altered TCR sequence diversity and caused clonal T-cell expansion. The paper covers the monotherapy dose-escalation part of the phase I ivuxolimab trial, which included N ≈ 57 patients.

The research as a whole found: Antigen specificity was not determined for the clonally expanded peripheral T cells. After ivuxolimab, CD8+ T cells had more expanded clones than CD4+ T cells on average. In the 0.1-3.0 mg/kg groups, partial responders were among the patients with the lowest normalized peripheral clonal expansion, particularly in CD8+ T cells. Low levels of normalized T-cell clonal expansion were also seen in some nonresponding patients. At doses of 0.1 to 3.0 mg/kg, clonal expansion of both CD4+ and CD8+ blood T cells was observed from baseline to week 6.

For sequencing of the TCRbeta CDR3 region, genomic DNA was extracted from the sorted cells. TCRbeta CDR3 regions were sequenced using the immunoSEQ Assay. Sourced from immuneACCESS, this table was stored by TCRdb with only in-frame sequences that have V and J called. A share of the clones is absent; for the studies checked, an unresolved V gene accounts for under half, and the remainder has no known explanation. The sample yields tens of thousands of clones; 87% were counted once. Under 0.35% of the sample rests with the top ten. The trial excluded patients who had a history of autoimmune disease or were on systemic immunosuppression. Peripheral blood for TCR sequencing was collected from all dose cohorts at baseline, on cycle 4 day 1, and on cycle 7 day 1. The samples were taken from a phase I, first-in-human, multicenter, open-label dose-escalation trial of ivuxolimab. Adults with locally advanced or metastatic melanoma, renal cell carcinoma, hepatocellular carcinoma or head and neck squamous cell carcinoma were enrolled in the trial. CD4+ and CD8+ T cells were sorted separately from peripheral blood before TCR sequencing.

About this clone itself: Its antigen is unknown. No much larger clone is present one base from it, and per-base qualities are unavailable.

This sequence was found in an adult with an advanced solid tumor such as melanoma, head and neck, liver or kidney cancer. The starting material was CD4+ or CD8+ T cells sorted from blood, obtained in a trial of the OX40 agonist ivuxolimab.

The CDR3 protein: CAWRQGGSADTQYF. The bases are TGTGCCTGGAGACAGGGTGGTTCGGCAGATACGCAGTATTTT. Recombination linked TRBV30 to TRBJ2-3, with TRBD1 perhaps the D gene, on 6 matching bases. Reading the germline V gene (reference sequence) gives CDR1 GTSNPN and CDR2 SVGIG. From the cysteine up to the phenylalanine, the CDR3 has a length of 14 residues. The sequence is cut down to CDR3 DNA, 42 bases in frame from base 1. The V and J ends are trimmed by 3 bases and 4 bases, leaving 14 bases between them.